This TCR beta chain was identified in a study of early T cells in non-severe SARS-CoV-2 infection. At the level of the study: Bulk RNA taken from unsorted whole blood was sequenced, leaving chains unpaired. Study outcomes and limitations: There was a bias toward anti-spike CD8 responses in VDJdb matching, which missed private and CD4 specificities.

This CDR3 spans 16 amino acids. With 4 bases clipped from V and 0 bases from J, the junction kept 7 bases outside the gene matches. CDR1 PRHDT and CDR2 FYEKMQ come from the germline V gene (reference sequence). The TCR library protocol attached unique molecular identifiers to the individual cDNA molecules. A single record per CDR3 protein comes from TCRdb applying MiXCR to the 5' RACE reads. Among some 34,000 distinct CDR3 sequences listed, roughly 4.5% were seen once. Within the sample, this clonotype is medium-sized (0.01 to 0.1%). Antigen unknown. The clonotype was recovered from an adult who was a healthcare worker with PCR-confirmed SARS-CoV-2 infection or an uninfected control (not recorded which). The material sequenced was whole blood. The chain recombines TRBV13 with TRBJ2-3; TRBD2 agrees at 7 bases. CDR3 loop: CASSSRPGLSTDTQYF. CDR3 DNA: TGTGCCAGCAGCTCCCGTCCGGGACTAAGCACAGATACGCAGTATTTT.